The 14 T cell receptor beta chains given below trace back to one sample, sequenced in a study of vaccination effects on CD4 cells after COVID-19. Antigen-specific CD4+ T cell clonotypes were called by their expansion after viral peptide-pool culture in ViraFEST. Cultured cells yielded isolated CD4+ T cells after more than nine days. Two-dose vaccination with either BNT162b2 or mRNA-1273 was given to the participants. The data were produced by immunoSEQ multiplex PCR, yet TCRdb's version contains in-frame clones alone and is incomplete. Among about 59,000 clones listed, roughly three quarters were seen once. No cognate antigen is known for these TCRs. This sample comprised CD4+ T cells from PBMCs cultured with HCoV-OC43 spike peptides, obtained after COVID-19 vaccination. Stated subset: HCoV-OC43 spike overlapping peptide pool stimulation. The source is a human donor who received a COVID-19 vaccine.

This chain connects TRBV2 to TRBJ1-2; a possible D gene is TRBD1 (5 bases). Germline assignment: CDR1 SNHLY and CDR2 FYNNEI. V lost 1 base and J lost 4, with 16 bases in between. This CDR3 has 16 residues. DNA for the CDR3: TGTGCCAGCAGTGAAGGGCACAGGTCCTCCCTCTATGGCTACACCTTC. It specifies CASSEGHRSSLYGYTF. Complete variable domain (other parts from reference TRBV2 and TRBJ1-2): EPEVTQTPSHQVTQMGQEVILRCVPISNHLYFYWYRQILGQKVEFLVSFYNNEISEKSEIFDDQFSVERPDGSNFTLKIRSTKLEDSAMYFCASSEGHRSSLYGYTFGSGTRLTVV.

In its sample, this clone was seen a few times. In DNA, the CDR3 is TGTGCCAGCGTAGACCCCTTTAGAGGGAACACTGAAGCTTTCTTT. This gives the protein CASVDPFRGNTEAFF. V gene TRBV2 combines with J gene TRBJ1-1; D remains ambiguous. The CDR3 spans 15 residues. In germline, CDR1 is SNHLY, CDR2 FYNNEI. V was shortened by 8 bases and J by 1 base, with 17 bases between the two germline ends.

This chain links TRBV27 with TRBJ2-2; TRBD1 agrees at 9 bases. The J segment lost 6 bases and the V segment lost 5 bases, leaving 7 bases of the junction unmatched. The CDR3 contains 15 residues. Germline CDR1 is MNHEY and CDR2 is SMNVEV (reference sequence). This chain's CDR3 is CASSHPGQGAGELFF. For the CDR3, the DNA is TGTGCCAGCAGTCATCCGGGACAGGGTGCCGGGGAGCTGTTTTTT.

This clone turned up a few times. The chain has TRBV6-2 or TRBV6-3 and TRBJ2-3, with D uncertain. The V gene lost 2 bases and the J gene lost 5 bases, with 11 bases spanning the gap. Germline CDR1 is MNHEY and CDR2 is SVGEGT. The CDR3 covers 14 residues. The DNA for the CDR3 is TGTGCCAGCAGTTACCTTCCGACTCGAGATACGCAGTATTTT. Protein: CASSYLPTRDTQYF.

The chain uses TRBV5-8 and TRBJ2-3, with a possible D match to TRBD1 (6 bases). The CDR3 runs to 16 residues. Germline CDR1 and CDR2: SGHTS and YDEGEE. Trimming cost V 8 bases and J 2 bases, with 21 bases left between them. DNA for the CDR3: TGTGCCAGTCCAAGCGCTCCGGACAGACCCACAGATACGCAGTATTTT. Translated, it gives CASPSAPDRPTDTQYF.

The chain recombines TRBV18 with TRBJ1-1; 8 nucleotides agree with TRBD1. The V gene's germline CDR1 is KGHSH and CDR2 LQKENI. The CDR3 sequence is 15 residues long. With 8 bases clipped from V and 0 bases from J, the junction kept 8 bases outside the gene matches. The DNA for the CDR3 is TGTGCCAGCACAACAAGACAGGGGATGAACACTGAAGCTTTCTTT. Encoded protein: CASTTRQGMNTEAFF.

This sequence joins TRBV7-2 and TRBJ1-2; 9 bases line up with TRBD1. The CDR3 extends over 13 amino acids. Per the germline V gene, CDR1 is SGHTA and CDR2 is FQGNSA. V gave up 4 bases and J gave up 8 bases; unmatched junction bases: 5. The DNA for the CDR3 is TGTGCCAGCAGCTACCGGGACAGGGTAGGCTACACCTTC. Translated: CASSYRDRVGYTF.

The V call is TRBV29-1, the J call TRBJ2-2; 9 positions agree with TRBD2. V was pared by 4 bases and J by 0 bases, with 6 bases of the junction left unmatched. This CDR3 spans 16 amino acids. Germline V CDR1 and CDR2: SQVTM, ANQGSEA. The CDR3 DNA is TGCAGCGTTGGTTCGCGGGGGGGATCGAACACCGGGGAGCTGTTTTTT. Amino acids: CSVGSRGGSNTGELFF.

V gene TRBV5-1 combines with J gene TRBJ2-5, with D unresolved. V was shortened by 1 base and J by 3 bases, with 7 bases between the two germline ends. CDR3 length: 13 amino acids. Germline-derived CDR1 and CDR2 are SGHRS and YFSETQ. CDR3 in DNA: TGCGCCAGCAGCTTGTCACCCGAAGAGACCCAGTACTTC. Its protein product is CASSLSPEETQYF.

The genes are TRBV6-1 and TRBJ1-5; no reliable D call. Germline V gene sequence: CDR1 MNHNS, CDR2 SASEGT. This CDR3 comprises 16 residues. V was shortened by 1 base and J by 7 bases, with 17 bases between the two germline ends. The CDR3 sequence is CASSEEVGIVGQPQHF. CDR3 DNA: TGTGCCAGCAGTGAAGAGGTTGGGATTGTGGGCCAGCCCCAGCATTTT.

The rearrangement uses TRBV5-4 and TRBJ2-1, with 10 positions matching TRBD2. Germline CDR1 is SGHNT and CDR2 is YYREEE (reference sequence). V gave up 3 bases and J gave up 8 bases; unmatched junction bases: 8. The CDR3 extends over 15 amino acids. The CDR3 DNA reads as TGTGCCAGCAGCTCAAAGCGGGGGGGCTCCGATGAGCAGTTCTTC. Its protein product is CASSSKRGGSDEQFF. Full variable domain (missing parts from reference TRBV5-4 and TRBJ2-1): ETGVTQSPTHLIKTRGQQVTLRCSSQSGHNTVSWYQQALGQGPQFIFQYYREEENGRGNFPPRFSGLQFPNYSSELNVNALELDDSALYLCASSSKRGGSDEQFFGPGTRLTVL.

V usage is TRBV7-3 and J usage is TRBJ2-1; weak D call: TRBD2 (5 bases). The V and J ends lost 6 bases and 0 bases respectively, with 12 bases between them. Per the germline V gene, CDR1 is SGHTA and CDR2 is FQGTGA. The CDR3 loop spans 15 amino acids. This CDR3 reads CASRHKAGSYNEQFF. CDR3 DNA: TGTGCCAGCAGACACAAGGCGGGCTCCTACAATGAGCAGTTCTTC.

This clone turned up a few times. This chain links TRBV4-1 with TRBJ2-7; 8 bases align to TRBD1. Trimming took 0 bases from V and 0 from J; bases not matched to a gene: 4. The germline V gene encodes CDR1 MGHRA and CDR2 YSYEKL. This CDR3 is 16 amino acids long. The CDR3 nucleotides read TGCGCCAGCAGCCAAGATCGGGACAGGACCTCCTACGAGCAGTACGTC. Protein product: CASSQDRDRTSYEQYV.

This clone turned up a few times. This chain links TRBV19 with TRBJ1-1; 8 bases map to TRBD1. Germline V lookup: CDR1 LNHDA, CDR2 SQIVND (reference sequence). Unmatched junction bases numbered 5, after V lost 6 bases and J lost 8 bases. The CDR3 contains 12 residues. CDR3 coding DNA: TGTGCCAGTAGCGGACAGGGAGGCGAAGCTTTCTTT. It specifies CASSGQGGEAFF.